This paragraph covers one TCR beta chain sequence. The entry originates in a study of control samples from healthy donors and cancer patients. Assay used: immunoSEQ multiplex PCR; TCRdb lists only in-frame clones, some missing. The table has about 220,000 clones, roughly 94% seen once. This CDR3 is built from 14 residues. Germline V gives CDR1 SGHRS, CDR2 YFSETQ. Trimming cost V 5 bases and J 6 bases; bases outside gene matches: 8. The clonotype was recovered from a man aged 50-60 years in good health. Sequenced sample: blood. The rearrangement uses TRBV5-1 and TRBJ1-2; 9 bases are shared with TRBD1. The CDR3 loop is CASRHGQGSDGYTF. CDR3 nucleotide sequence: TGCGCCAGCAGACACGGACAGGGGAGCGATGGCTACACCTTC.